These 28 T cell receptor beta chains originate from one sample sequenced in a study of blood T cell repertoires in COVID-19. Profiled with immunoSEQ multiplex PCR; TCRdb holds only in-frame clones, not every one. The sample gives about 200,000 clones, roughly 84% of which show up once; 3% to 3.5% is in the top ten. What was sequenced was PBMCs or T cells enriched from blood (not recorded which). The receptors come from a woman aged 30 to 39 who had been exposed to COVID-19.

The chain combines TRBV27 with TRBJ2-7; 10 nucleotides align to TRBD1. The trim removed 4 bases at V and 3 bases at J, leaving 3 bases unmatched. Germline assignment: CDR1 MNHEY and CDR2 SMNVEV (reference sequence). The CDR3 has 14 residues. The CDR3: CASSSGQGYYEQYF. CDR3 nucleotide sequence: TGTGCCAGCAGTTCGGGACAGGGGTACTACGAGCAGTACTTC.

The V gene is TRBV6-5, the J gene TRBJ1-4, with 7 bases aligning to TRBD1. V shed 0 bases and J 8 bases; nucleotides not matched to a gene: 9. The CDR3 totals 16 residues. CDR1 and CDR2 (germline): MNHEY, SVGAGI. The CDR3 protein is CASSYSMTGSKEKLFF. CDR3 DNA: TGTGCCAGCAGTTACTCGATGACAGGGAGTAAAGAAAAACTGTTTTTT.

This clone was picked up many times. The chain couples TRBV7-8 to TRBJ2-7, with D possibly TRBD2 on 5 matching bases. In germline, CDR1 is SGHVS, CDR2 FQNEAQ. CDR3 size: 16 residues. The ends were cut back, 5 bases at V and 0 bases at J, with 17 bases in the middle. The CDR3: CASSPRSGTHSYEQYF. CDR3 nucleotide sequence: TGTGCCAGCAGCCCGAGAAGCGGTACCCACTCCTACGAGCAGTACTTC.

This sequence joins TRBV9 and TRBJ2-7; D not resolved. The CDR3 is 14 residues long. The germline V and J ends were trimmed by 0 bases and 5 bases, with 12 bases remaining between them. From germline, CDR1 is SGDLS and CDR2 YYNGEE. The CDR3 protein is CASSVGQTRNEQYF. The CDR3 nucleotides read TGTGCCAGCAGCGTAGGGCAGACCAGGAACGAGCAGTACTTC.

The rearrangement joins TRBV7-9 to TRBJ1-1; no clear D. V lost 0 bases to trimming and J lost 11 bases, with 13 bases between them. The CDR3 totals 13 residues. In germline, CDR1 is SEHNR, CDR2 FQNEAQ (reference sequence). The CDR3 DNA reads TGTGCCAGCAGCTTAGCTTCCGATCGGGAGGCTTTCTTT. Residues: CASSLASDREAFF. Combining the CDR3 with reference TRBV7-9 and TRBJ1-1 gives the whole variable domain DTGVSQNPRHKITKRGQNVTFRCDPISEHNRLYWYRQTLGQGPEFLTYFQNEAQLEKSRLLSDRFSAERPKGSFSTLEIQRTEQGDSAMYLCASSLASDREAFFGQGTRLTVV.

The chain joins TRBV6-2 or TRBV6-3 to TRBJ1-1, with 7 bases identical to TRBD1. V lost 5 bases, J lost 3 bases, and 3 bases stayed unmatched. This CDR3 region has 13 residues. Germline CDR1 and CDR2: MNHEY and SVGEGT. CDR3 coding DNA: TGTGCCAGCAGTCCCCAGGGGGACACTGAAGCTTTCTTT. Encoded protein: CASSPQGDTEAFF.

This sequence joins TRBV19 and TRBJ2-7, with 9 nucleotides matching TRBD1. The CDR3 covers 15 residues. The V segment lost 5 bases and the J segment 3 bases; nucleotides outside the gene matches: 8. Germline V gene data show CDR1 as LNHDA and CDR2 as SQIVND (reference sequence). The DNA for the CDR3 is TGTGCCAGTAGTGCCGGGACAGGGCTCTACTACGAGCAGTACTTC. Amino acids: CASSAGTGLYYEQYF.

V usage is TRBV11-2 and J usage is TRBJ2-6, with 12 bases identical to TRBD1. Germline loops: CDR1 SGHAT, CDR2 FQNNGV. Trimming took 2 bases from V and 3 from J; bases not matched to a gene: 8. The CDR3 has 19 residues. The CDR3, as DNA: TGTGCCAGCAGCTTATCAGACAGGGACAGGGGGCTTGGGGCCAACGTCCTGACTTTC. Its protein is CASSLSDRDRGLGANVLTF.

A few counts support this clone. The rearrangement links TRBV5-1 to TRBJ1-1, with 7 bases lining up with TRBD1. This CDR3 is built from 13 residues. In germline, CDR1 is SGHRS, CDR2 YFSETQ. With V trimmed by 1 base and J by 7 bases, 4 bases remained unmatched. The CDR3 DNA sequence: TGCGCCAGCAGCTTGAGGGGGCTCGGTGAAGCTTTCTTT. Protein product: CASSLRGLGEAFF.

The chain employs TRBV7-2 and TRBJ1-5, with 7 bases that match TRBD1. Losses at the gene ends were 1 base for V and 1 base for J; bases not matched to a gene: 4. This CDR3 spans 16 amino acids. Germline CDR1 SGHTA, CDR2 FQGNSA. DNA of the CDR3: TGTGCCAGCAGCTTAGTTTCGGGACAGAGCAATCAGCCCCAGCATTTT. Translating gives CASSLVSGQSNQPQHF.

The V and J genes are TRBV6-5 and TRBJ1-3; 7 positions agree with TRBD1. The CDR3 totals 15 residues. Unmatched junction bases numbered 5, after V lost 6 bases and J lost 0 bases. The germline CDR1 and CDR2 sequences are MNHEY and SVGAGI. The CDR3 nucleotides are TGTGCCAGCAGCCCCGGGACAGTCTCTGGAAACACCATATATTTT. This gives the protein CASSPGTVSGNTIYF.

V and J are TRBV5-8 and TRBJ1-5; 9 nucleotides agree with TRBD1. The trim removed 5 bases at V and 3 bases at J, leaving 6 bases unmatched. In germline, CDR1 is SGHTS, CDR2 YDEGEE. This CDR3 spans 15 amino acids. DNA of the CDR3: TGTGCCAGCAGTGGAGGGACAGGGATCAATCAGCCCCAGCATTTT. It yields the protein CASSGGTGINQPQHF.

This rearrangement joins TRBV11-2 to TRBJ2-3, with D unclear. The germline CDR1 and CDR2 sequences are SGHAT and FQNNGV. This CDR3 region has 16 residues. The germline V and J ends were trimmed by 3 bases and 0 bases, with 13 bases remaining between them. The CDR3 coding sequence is TGTGCCAGCAGCTTGGCGAGCGACGCTAGCACAGATACGCAGTATTTT. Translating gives CASSLASDASTDTQYF.

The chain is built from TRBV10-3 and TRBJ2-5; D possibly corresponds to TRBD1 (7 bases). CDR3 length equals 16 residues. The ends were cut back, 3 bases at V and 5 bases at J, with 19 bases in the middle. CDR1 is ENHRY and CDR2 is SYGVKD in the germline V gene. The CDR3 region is CAISDIGGGGFETQYF. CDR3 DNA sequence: TGTGCCATCAGTGATATTGGAGGGGGCGGGTTCGAGACCCAGTACTTC.

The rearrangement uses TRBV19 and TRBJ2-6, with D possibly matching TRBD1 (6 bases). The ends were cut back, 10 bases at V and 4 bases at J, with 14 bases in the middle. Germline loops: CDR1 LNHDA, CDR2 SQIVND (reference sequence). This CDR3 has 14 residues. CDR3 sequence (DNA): TGTGCCACCTTACAGGGAGCGGGGGCCAACGTCCTGACTTTC. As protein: CATLQGAGANVLTF.

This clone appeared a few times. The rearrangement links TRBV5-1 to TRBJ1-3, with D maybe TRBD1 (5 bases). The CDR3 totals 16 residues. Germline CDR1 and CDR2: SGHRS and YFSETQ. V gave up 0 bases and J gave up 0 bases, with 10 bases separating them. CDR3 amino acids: CASSLGQIDSGNTIYF. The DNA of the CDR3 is TGCGCCAGCAGCTTGGGACAGATAGACTCTGGAAACACCATATATTTT.

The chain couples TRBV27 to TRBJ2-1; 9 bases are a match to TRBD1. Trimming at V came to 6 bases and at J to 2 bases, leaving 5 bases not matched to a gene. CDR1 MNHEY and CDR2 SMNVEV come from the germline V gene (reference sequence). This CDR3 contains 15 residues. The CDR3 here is CASSDGTGTYNEQFF. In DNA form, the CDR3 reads TGTGCCAGCAGCGACGGGACAGGGACCTACAATGAGCAGTTCTTC.

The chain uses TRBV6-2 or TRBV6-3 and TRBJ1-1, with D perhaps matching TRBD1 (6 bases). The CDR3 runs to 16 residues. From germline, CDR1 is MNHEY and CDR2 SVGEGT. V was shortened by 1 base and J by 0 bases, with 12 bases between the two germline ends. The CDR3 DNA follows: TGTGCCAGCAGTTACTTACCAGGGGCCTTGAACACTGAAGCTTTCTTT. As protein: CASSYLPGALNTEAFF.

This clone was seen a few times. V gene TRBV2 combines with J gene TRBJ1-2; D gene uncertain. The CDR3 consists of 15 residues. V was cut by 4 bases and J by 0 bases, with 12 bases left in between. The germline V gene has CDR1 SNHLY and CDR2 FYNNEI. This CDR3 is CASSVFPGSNYGYTF. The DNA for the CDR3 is TGTGCCAGCAGTGTTTTTCCGGGGTCTAACTATGGCTACACCTTC.

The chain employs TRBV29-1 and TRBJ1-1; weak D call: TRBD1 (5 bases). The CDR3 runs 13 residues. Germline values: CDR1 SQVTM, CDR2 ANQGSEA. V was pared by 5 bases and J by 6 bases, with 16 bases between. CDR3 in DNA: TGCAGCGTTTTTAACAGGAGGGGCCCTGAAGCTTTCTTT. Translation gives CSVFNRRGPEAFF.

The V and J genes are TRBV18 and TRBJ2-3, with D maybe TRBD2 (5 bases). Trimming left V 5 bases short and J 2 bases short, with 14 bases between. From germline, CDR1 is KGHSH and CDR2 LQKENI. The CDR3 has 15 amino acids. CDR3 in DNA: TGTGCCAGCTCATCCTCGGGAAAGAACACAGATACGCAGTATTTT. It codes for CASSSSGKNTDTQYF.

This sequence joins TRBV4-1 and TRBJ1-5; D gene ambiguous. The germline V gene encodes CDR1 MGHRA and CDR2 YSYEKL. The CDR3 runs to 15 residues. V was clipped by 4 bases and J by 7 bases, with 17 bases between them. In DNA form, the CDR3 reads TGCGCCAGCAGCCCCAGCATTCATCGGGGACAGCCCCAGCATTTT. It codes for CASSPSIHRGQPQHF.

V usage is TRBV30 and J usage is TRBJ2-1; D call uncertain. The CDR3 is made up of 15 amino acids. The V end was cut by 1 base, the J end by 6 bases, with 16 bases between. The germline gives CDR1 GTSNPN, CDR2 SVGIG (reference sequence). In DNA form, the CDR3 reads TGTGCCTGGAGTGGCCGACTGGCCCTAGGCAATGAGCAGTTCTTC. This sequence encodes CAWSGRLALGNEQFF.

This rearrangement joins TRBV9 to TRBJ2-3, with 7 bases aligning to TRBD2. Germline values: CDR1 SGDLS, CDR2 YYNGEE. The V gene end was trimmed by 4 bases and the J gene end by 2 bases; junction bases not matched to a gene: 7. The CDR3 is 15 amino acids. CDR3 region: CASSPLGRVTDTQYF. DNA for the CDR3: TGTGCCAGCAGCCCTCTAGGGAGGGTCACAGATACGCAGTATTTT.

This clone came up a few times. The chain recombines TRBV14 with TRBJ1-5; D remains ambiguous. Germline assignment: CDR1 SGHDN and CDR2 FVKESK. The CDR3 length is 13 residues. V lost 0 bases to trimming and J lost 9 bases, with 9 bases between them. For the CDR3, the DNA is TGTGCCAGCAGCCAAGATCGGCGGGGGCCCCAGCATTTT. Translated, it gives CASSQDRRGPQHF.

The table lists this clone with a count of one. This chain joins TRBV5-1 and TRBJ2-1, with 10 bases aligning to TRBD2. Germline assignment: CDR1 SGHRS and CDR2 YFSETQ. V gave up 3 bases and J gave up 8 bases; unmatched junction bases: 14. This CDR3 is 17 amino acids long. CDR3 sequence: CASSSPWGSGGADEQFF. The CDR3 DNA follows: TGCGCCAGCAGCTCCCCCTGGGGGAGCGGGGGGGCTGATGAGCAGTTCTTC.

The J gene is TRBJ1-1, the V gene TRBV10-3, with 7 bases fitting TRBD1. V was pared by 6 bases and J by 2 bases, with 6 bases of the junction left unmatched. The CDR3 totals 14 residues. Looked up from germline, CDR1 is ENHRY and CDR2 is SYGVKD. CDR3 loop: CAIRGQDGNTEAFF. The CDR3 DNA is TGTGCCATCAGAGGACAGGATGGAAACACTGAAGCTTTCTTT.

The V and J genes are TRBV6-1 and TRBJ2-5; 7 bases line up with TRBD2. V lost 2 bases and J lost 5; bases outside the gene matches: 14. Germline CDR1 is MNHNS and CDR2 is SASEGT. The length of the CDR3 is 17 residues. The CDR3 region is CASSEYPAGGSGETQYF. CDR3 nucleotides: TGTGCCAGCAGTGAATACCCCGCCGGGGGGTCGGGCGAGACCCAGTACTTC.